This is a list of T cell receptor beta chains from one sample in a study of metastatic and nonmetastatic thyroid tumors. TCRdb redid the clone calls on the PCR reads using MiXCR. The sample includes some 31,000 clones, roughly 18% seen only once; the top ten take about 7.3%. Sequences were obtained from blood. Source of these receptors: a female donor with papillary thyroid cancer or a benign thyroid nodule (not recorded which). Some clones in this sample may be carry-over from other donors' samples. CDR3s include the opening cysteine and the closing phenylalanine or tryptophan. D genes are given only for firm matches. A clone size is listed for some rows: how often the clone was seen (once, few, many), or a class if it is expanded.

v_call	j_call	clone_size	d_call	cdr3_aa	cdr3_nt
TRBV25-1	TRBJ2-2	few	.	CASILAGQGSGQLFF	.
TRBV20-1	TRBJ1-1	many	.	CSATGYMNTEAFF	TGCAGTGCTACAGGATACATGAACACTGAAGCTTTCTTT
TRBV3-1	TRBJ1-3	many	.	CASSQNGLSGNTIYF	TGTGCCAGCAGCCAAAACGGTCTCTCTGGAAACACCATATATTTT
TRBV7-8	TRBJ2-7	medium-sized	.	CASSSIPGPSYEQYF	TGTGCCAGCAGCTCGATCCCAGGGCCTTCCTACGAGCAGTACTTC
TRBV10-2	TRBJ2-1	many	.	CASSELAPEDEQFF	TGCGCCAGCAGTGAGCTAGCCCCCGAGGATGAGCAGTTCTTC
TRBV11-3	TRBJ2-7	medium-sized	TRBD1	CASTSGTGPYEQYF	TGTGCCAGCACGTCCGGGACAGGGCCCTACGAGCAGTACTTC
TRBV20-1	TRBJ1-4	many	.	CSAKTGQNEKLFF	TGCAGTGCTAAGACAGGACAGAATGAAAAACTGTTTTTT
TRBV28	TRBJ1-1	.	.	CASSLTSRGGTEAFF	TGTGCCAGCAGTTTAACCAGCAGGGGAGGCACTGAAGCTTTCTTT
TRBV7-9	TRBJ1-1	many	.	CASSLARITEAFF	TGTGCCAGCAGCTTAGCCCGAATCACTGAAGCTTTCTTT
TRBV6-2/TRBV6-3	TRBJ1-5	many	.	CASSYRENQPQHF	TGTGCCAGCAGTTACCGTGAAAATCAGCCCCAGCATTTT
TRBV4-2	TRBJ1-4	many	.	CASSDNEKLFF	TGTGCCAGCAGTGATAATGAAAAACTGTTTTTT
TRBV19	TRBJ1-2	many	.	CASSDVVGPYTF	TGTGCCAGTAGCGACGTGGTGGGACCTTACACCTTC
TRBV11-2	TRBJ2-3	many	.	CASSLVARSTDTQYF	TGTGCCAGCAGCTTAGTGGCCCGGAGCACAGATACGCAGTATTTT
TRBV5-4	TRBJ1-2	many	.	CASSPEANYGYTF	TGTGCCAGCAGCCCCGAAGCAAACTATGGCTACACCTTC
TRBV7-9	TRBJ2-5	.	.	CASSPPMVETQYF	TGTGCCAGCAGCCCCCCGATGGTGGAGACCCAGTACTTC
TRBV18	TRBJ1-1	many	TRBD1	CASSPGQGLAEAFF	TGTGCCAGCTCCCCGGGACAGGGGCTCGCTGAAGCTTTCTTT
TRBV20-1	TRBJ2-7	.	TRBD1	CSARWDSAGEQYF	TGCAGTGCTCGATGGGACAGTGCCGGCGAGCAGTACTTC
TRBV24-1	TRBJ2-3	.	TRBD2	CATSDPRGVLPLTDTQYF	TGTGCCACCAGTGATCCCCGGGGGGTGCTACCACTCACAGATACGCAGTATTTT
TRBV4-2	TRBJ2-3	few	TRBD2	CASSTRTSGRRDTQYF	TGTGCCAGCAGCACCCGGACTAGCGGGAGAAGGGACACGCAGTATTTT
TRBV20-1	TRBJ2-3	many	TRBD2	CSASSSGSTDTQYF	TGCAGTGCTAGTTCTAGCGGGAGCACAGATACGCAGTATTTT
TRBV19	TRBJ1-5	many	.	CASSIQGRGNQPQHF	TGTGCCAGTAGTATACAGGGGAGGGGCAATCAGCCCCAGCATTTT
TRBV20-1	TRBJ2-1	many	TRBD2	CSARDPAGGPYLSVNEQFF	TGCAGTGCTAGAGATCCGGCGGGAGGGCCTTATTTGAGCGTAAATGAGCAGTTCTTC
TRBV6-4	TRBJ2-1	.	TRBD2	CASIPGLAGWSYNEQFF	TGTGCCAGCATCCCGGGGCTAGCGGGATGGTCCTACAATGAGCAGTTCTTC
TRBV5-4	TRBJ2-1	many	TRBD2	CASSPSGRLDEQFF	TGTGCCAGCAGCCCTAGCGGGAGGCTCGATGAGCAGTTCTTC
TRBV29-1	TRBJ1-2	many	.	CSVEAGLRHGYTF	TGCAGCGTTGAAGCCGGGCTAAGGCATGGCTACACCTTC
TRBV5-1	TRBJ1-1	many	.	CASSLGGENTEAFF	TGCGCCAGCAGCTTGGGGGGAGAGAACACTGAAGCTTTCTTT
TRBV15	TRBJ1-5	many	.	CATSRAYLPGVDQPQHF	TGTGCCACCAGCAGAGCCTACCTTCCGGGGGTTGATCAGCCCCAGCATTTT
TRBV6-2/TRBV6-3	TRBJ2-7	many	TRBD1	CASSYRDSSYEQYF	TGTGCCAGCAGTTACCGGGACAGCTCCTACGAGCAGTACTTC
TRBV6-2/TRBV6-3	TRBJ1-6	.	TRBD1	CASSLSGGPLHF	TGTGCCAGCAGTTTATCAGGGGGCCCCCTCCACTTT
TRBV4-2	TRBJ1-1	many	.	CASSQDVGQKNTEAFF	TGTGCCAGCAGCCAAGATGTAGGACAGAAGAACACTGAAGCTTTCTTT
TRBV6-1	TRBJ2-7	.	.	CASSWDNSYEQYF	TGTGCCAGCAGCTGGGACAACTCCTACGAGCAGTACTTC
TRBV12-3/TRBV12-4	TRBJ2-1	many	TRBD2	CASSPPSGRAGNEQFF	TGTGCCAGCAGCCCCCCGAGCGGGAGGGCCGGAAATGAGCAGTTCTTC
TRBV10-3	TRBJ1-4	many	TRBD1	CAISRGSNEKLFF	TGTGCCATCAGCAGGGGGTCGAATGAAAAACTGTTTTTT
TRBV11-1	TRBJ1-2	many	TRBD1	CASSSGGQITEYGYTF	TGTGCCAGCAGCTCCGGGGGACAGATAACCGAGTATGGCTACACCTTC
TRBV4-3	TRBJ2-7	many	.	CASSQDLYGTGEQYF	TGCGCCAGCAGCCAAGATTTATACGGGACGGGCGAGCAGTACTTC
TRBV28	TRBJ2-5	few	.	CASIGAGVQETQYF	TGTGCCAGCATTGGGGCAGGGGTCCAAGAGACCCAGTACTTC
TRBV6-1	TRBJ2-1	few	TRBD1	CSSRETGYNEQFF	TGTTCCAGCAGAGAGACAGGGTATAATGAGCAGTTCTTC
TRBV7-2	TRBJ2-5	once	.	CASSYCTGQEAQYF	TGTGCCAGCAGCTATTGTACAGGTCAAGAGGCCCAGTACTTC
TRBV12-5	TRBJ2-5	many	.	CASGPGARGGQETQYF	TGTGCTAGTGGCCCCGGAGCCAGGGGAGGCCAAGAGACCCAGTACTTC
TRBV27	TRBJ2-3	few	.	CASSPFDEGAYYTQYF	TGTGCCAGCAGCCCCTTCGATGAGGGTGCGTATTATACGCAGTATTTT